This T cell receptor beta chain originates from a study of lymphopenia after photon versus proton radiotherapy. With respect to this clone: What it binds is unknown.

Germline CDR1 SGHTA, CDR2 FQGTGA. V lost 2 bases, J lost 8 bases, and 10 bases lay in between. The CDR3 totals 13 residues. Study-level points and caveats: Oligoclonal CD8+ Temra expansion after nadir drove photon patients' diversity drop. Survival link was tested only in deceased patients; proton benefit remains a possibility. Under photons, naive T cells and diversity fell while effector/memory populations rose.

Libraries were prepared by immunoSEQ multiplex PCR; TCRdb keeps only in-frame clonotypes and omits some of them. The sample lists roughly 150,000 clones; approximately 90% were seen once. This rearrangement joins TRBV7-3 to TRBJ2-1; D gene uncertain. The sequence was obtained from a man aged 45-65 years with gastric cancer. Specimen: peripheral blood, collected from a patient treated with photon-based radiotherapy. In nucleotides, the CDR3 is TGTGCCAGCAGCTTACGGTGGACCGATGAGCAGTTCTTC. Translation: CASSLRWTDEQFF.